This paragraph covers one T cell receptor beta chain sequence. Its matching antigen is unknown. TCRdb reanalysed the 5' RACE reads using MiXCR and keeps one entry per CDR3 protein. The table lists 150,000 to 250,000 distinct CDR3 sequences, roughly 12% of them singletons. Between the trimmed V and J ends, which lost 3 bases and 7 bases, there was a span of 15 bases. The CDR3 runs to 14 residues. The sample is drawn from a study of CD8 T cells in ankylosing spondylitis. Study-level results: From matched ankylosing spondylitis synovial fluid, disease-linked clones were reportedly recovered at significantly enriched levels.

The source material was blood, either unsorted or a sorted T cell fraction (not recorded which). V gene TRBV12-3 or TRBV12-4 combines with J gene TRBJ1-2; D unclear. This sequence was found in a male donor with ankylosing spondylitis or in good health (not recorded which). In DNA form, the CDR3 reads TGTGCCAGCAGTTTTCGGGAGGACCTGGGTGGCTACACCTTC. It codes for CASSFREDLGGYTF.